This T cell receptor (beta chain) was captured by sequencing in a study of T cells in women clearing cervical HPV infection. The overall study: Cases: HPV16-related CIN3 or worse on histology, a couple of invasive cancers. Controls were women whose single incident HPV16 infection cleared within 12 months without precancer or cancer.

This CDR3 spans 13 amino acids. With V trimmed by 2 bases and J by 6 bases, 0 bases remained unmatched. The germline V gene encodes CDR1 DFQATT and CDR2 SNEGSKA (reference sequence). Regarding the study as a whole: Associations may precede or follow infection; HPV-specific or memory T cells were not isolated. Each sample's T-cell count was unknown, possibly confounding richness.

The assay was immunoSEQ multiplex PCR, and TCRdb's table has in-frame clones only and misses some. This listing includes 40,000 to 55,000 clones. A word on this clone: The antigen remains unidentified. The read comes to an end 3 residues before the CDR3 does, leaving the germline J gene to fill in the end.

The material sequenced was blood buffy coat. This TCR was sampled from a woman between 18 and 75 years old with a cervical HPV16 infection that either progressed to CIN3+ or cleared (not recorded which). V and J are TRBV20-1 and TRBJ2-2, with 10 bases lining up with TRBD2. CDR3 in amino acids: CSARLAGAGELFF. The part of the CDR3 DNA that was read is TGCAGTGCTAGACTAGCGGGGGCCGGGGAG.